Presented here are 16 T cell receptor beta chains from one specimen sequenced in a study of T cells in Graves' hyperthyroidism and ophthalmopathy. Regions amplified from RNA transcripts were the TCR beta CDR3 regions. TCR CDR3 regions were first amplified by RT-PCR with HTBI primers. TCRdb ran MiXCR on the multiplex PCR reads and lists one entry per CDR3 protein. The sample gives over 150,000 distinct CDR3 sequences, about a sixth of which show up once; 40% to 65% is in the top ten. Sequenced sample: blood. Receptor source: a woman aged 50 to 65 with Graves' hyperthyroidism.

CDR3 bases: TGTGCCAGTAGGCCTTACGGGACAGCCAAATCCTACGAGCAGTACTTC. This sequence encodes CASRPYGTAKSYEQYF. This rearrangement joins TRBV19 to TRBJ2-7; 7 positions agree with TRBD1. The CDR3 is 16 residues long. Germline lookup yields CDR1 LNHDA and CDR2 SQIVND (reference sequence). The V segment lost 6 bases and the J segment 1 base; nucleotides outside the gene matches: 12. Drawing the rest from reference TRBV19 and TRBJ2-7, the complete variable domain is DGGITQSPKYLFRKEGQNVTLSCEQNLNHDAMYWYRQDPGQGLRLIYYSQIVNDFQKGDIAEGYSVSREKKESFPLTVTSAQKNPTAFYLCASRPYGTAKSYEQYFGPGTRLTVT.

This chain links TRBV20-1 with TRBJ2-5; D may be TRBD2 (5 bases). The CDR3 loop spans 13 amino acids. CDR1 DFQATT and CDR2 SNEGSKA come from the germline V gene (reference sequence). Deletions cut 6 bases from V and 2 bases from J, with 13 bases between. CDR3 loop: CSAKTAAQETQYF. The CDR3 nucleotides are TGCAGTGCCAAAACAGCGGCACAAGAGACCCAGTACTTC.

The CDR3 sequence: CASGTESLGGYTF. The CDR3 DNA reads TGTGCCTCCGGGACAGAGTCCTTGGGTGGCTACACCTTC. The V call is TRBV30, the J call TRBJ1-2, with 7 positions matching TRBD1. The CDR3 covers 13 residues. V was clipped by 7 bases and J by 7 bases; unmatched bases: 12. The V gene's germline CDR1 is GTSNPN and CDR2 SVGIG (reference sequence).

Ten or more counts support this clonotype. The chain joins TRBV3-1 to TRBJ1-1; 7 bases fit TRBD1. Looked up from germline, CDR1 is LGHDT and CDR2 is YNNKEL (reference sequence). V lost 5 bases, J lost 1 base, and 4 bases stayed unmatched. The CDR3 loop spans 14 amino acids. CDR3 bases: TGTGCCAGCAGCAGGGGACAGCCGAACACTGAAGCTTTCTTT. Its protein product is CASSRGQPNTEAFF.

In its sample, this clonotype was seen a few times. The chain carries TRBV18 and TRBJ1-3; TRBD1 matches 8 bases. The germline CDR1 and CDR2 sequences are KGHSH and LQKENI. This CDR3 is 15 amino acids long. Trimming at V came to 3 bases and at J to 6 bases, leaving 7 bases not matched to a gene. The CDR3 region is CASSPGTGDLNTIYF. The CDR3 bases are TGTGCCAGCTCACCCGGGACAGGAGATCTAAACACCATATATTTT.

There are a few counts of this clonotype. This CDR3 reads CASSLDKGTGGQFF. Written as DNA, the CDR3 is TGTGCCAGCAGCTTAGATAAGGGGACAGGGGGACAGTTCTTC. J is TRBJ2-1 and V is TRBV11-3; 11 nucleotides line up with TRBD1. Germline lookup yields CDR1 SGHNT and CDR2 YENEEA. V shed 0 bases, J shed 13 bases, and the junction held 5 bases outside the gene matches. The CDR3 runs 14 residues.

This clonotype was detected ten times or more. This chain connects TRBV7-8 to TRBJ1-1; no clear D. The V end was cut by 1 base, the J end by 0 bases, with 6 bases between. Germline V gene sequence: CDR1 SGHVS, CDR2 FQNEAQ. The CDR3 covers 14 residues. The DNA for the CDR3 is TGTGCCAGCAGCTTAGGCAGGATGAACACTGAAGCTTTCTTT. Amino acids: CASSLGRMNTEAFF.

The chain links TRBV5-1 to TRBJ2-2; possibly TRBD1 or TRBD2 for D (5 bases each). The CDR3 consists of 15 residues. In germline, CDR1 is SGHRS, CDR2 YFSETQ. Trimming took off 2 bases at V and 1 base at J, with 9 bases between the two ends. The CDR3 region is CASSFRDGNTGELFF. The CDR3 DNA follows: TGCGCCAGCAGCTTCCGGGACGGGAACACCGGGGAGCTGTTTTTT.

The CDR3 protein is CASSFRLAGGIVELFF. CDR3 nucleotide sequence: TGTGCCAGCAGCTTTAGGTTAGCGGGAGGCATAGTGGAGCTGTTTTTT. The J gene is TRBJ2-2, the V gene TRBV7-2, with 10 bases fitting TRBD2. The CDR3 loop spans 16 amino acids. J gave up 10 bases and V 3 bases, and 11 bases lay outside the gene matches. Looked up from germline, CDR1 is SGHTA and CDR2 is FQGNSA.

The gene calls are TRBV28 and TRBJ2-7; D ambiguous. Germline V gene lookup returns CDR1 MDHEN and CDR2 SYDVKM. Between the trimmed V and J ends, which lost 4 bases and 6 bases, there was a span of 7 bases. This CDR3 spans 11 amino acids. For the CDR3, the DNA is TGTGCCAGCAGTTCCCCCCGCGAGCAGTACTTC. It codes for CASSSPREQYF.

This clonotype was recorded many times. V gene TRBV5-1 combines with J gene TRBJ2-7; a weak D match, TRBD2 (6 bases). CDR3 length: 14 residues. CDR1 and CDR2 from the germline V gene are SGHRS and YFSETQ. Trimming took off 0 bases at V and 2 bases at J, with 9 bases between the two ends. In DNA form, the CDR3 reads TGCGCCAGCAGCTTGGCCGGGGAGGCCTACGAGCAGTACTTC. Encoded protein: CASSLAGEAYEQYF.

This clonotype was counted only a few times. The chain carries TRBV20-1 and TRBJ2-1, with 8 positions matching TRBD2. The V gene end was trimmed by 1 base and the J gene end by 10 bases; junction bases not matched to a gene: 9. CDR3 size: 14 residues. Germline values: CDR1 DFQATT, CDR2 SNEGSKA (reference sequence). Here the CDR3 DNA reads TGCAGTGCTAGAGTGCCGGGAGGGGGTGCCGAGCAGTTCTTC. It yields the protein CSARVPGGGAEQFF.

This clonotype was observed at least ten times. The chain has TRBV2 and TRBJ2-1; 12 nucleotides line up with TRBD2. The CDR3 totals 14 residues. Trimming at V came to 5 bases and at J to 7 bases, leaving 3 bases not matched to a gene. Germline V gene sequence: CDR1 SNHLY, CDR2 FYNNEI. CDR3 loop: CASSQLAGGNEQFF. The CDR3 nucleotides read TGTGCCAGCAGTCAGCTAGCGGGAGGGAATGAGCAGTTCTTC. The full variable domain, in which reference TRBV2 and TRBJ2-1 provide the parts outside the CDR3, is EPEVTQTPSHQVTQMGQEVILRCVPISNHLYFYWYRQILGQKVEFLVSFYNNEISEKSEIFDDQFSVERPDGSNFTLKIRSTKLEDSAMYFCASSQLAGGNEQFFGPGTRLTVL.

At least ten counts were recorded for this clonotype. Here the CDR3 DNA reads TGTGCCAGCAGGGATAGCGGGAGGCCCTACGAGCAGTACTTC. Translating it yields CASRDSGRPYEQYF. V gene TRBV13 combines with J gene TRBJ2-7; 10 nucleotides line up with TRBD2. CDR1 PRHDT and CDR2 FYEKMQ come from the germline V gene (reference sequence). Unmatched junction bases numbered 4, after V lost 6 bases and J lost 2 bases. The CDR3 sequence is 14 residues long.

Details on this clonotype: A read error may explain this, as a much larger clone is one base away. The chain links TRBV2 to TRBJ1-1, with D maybe TRBD1 (6 bases). CDR1 is SNHLY, CDR2 FYNNEI, per germline. This CDR3 region has 11 residues. CDR3 in amino acids: CASSGDTGAFF. CDR3 bases: TGTGCCAGCTCAGGGGACACTGGAGCTTTCTTT.

The CDR3 protein is CASSQVASGLAGGEQYF. CDR3 nucleotide sequence: TGCGCCAGCAGCCAAGTCGCGTCCGGACTAGCGGGAGGGGAGCAGTACTTC. The rearrangement joins TRBV4-1 to TRBJ2-7, with 15 bases matching TRBD2. The length of the CDR3 is 17 residues. V lost 1 base to trimming and J lost 7 bases; unmatched junction nucleotides: 8. CDR1 is MGHRA and CDR2 is YSYEKL in the germline V gene.